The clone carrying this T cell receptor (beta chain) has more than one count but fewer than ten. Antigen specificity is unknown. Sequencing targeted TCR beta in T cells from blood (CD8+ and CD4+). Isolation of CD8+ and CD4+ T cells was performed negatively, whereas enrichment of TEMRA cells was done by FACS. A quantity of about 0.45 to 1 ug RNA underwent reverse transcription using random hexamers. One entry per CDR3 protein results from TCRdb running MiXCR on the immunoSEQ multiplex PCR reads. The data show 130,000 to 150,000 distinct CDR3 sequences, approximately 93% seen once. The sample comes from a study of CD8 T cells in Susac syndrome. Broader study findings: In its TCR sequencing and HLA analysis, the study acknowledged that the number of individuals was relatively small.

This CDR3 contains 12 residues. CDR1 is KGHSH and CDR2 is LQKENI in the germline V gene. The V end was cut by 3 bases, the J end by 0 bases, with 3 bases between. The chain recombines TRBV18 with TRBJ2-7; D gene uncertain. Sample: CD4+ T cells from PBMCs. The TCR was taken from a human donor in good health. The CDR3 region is CASSPDSYEQYF. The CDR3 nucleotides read TGTGCCAGCTCACCGGACTCCTACGAGCAGTACTTC.